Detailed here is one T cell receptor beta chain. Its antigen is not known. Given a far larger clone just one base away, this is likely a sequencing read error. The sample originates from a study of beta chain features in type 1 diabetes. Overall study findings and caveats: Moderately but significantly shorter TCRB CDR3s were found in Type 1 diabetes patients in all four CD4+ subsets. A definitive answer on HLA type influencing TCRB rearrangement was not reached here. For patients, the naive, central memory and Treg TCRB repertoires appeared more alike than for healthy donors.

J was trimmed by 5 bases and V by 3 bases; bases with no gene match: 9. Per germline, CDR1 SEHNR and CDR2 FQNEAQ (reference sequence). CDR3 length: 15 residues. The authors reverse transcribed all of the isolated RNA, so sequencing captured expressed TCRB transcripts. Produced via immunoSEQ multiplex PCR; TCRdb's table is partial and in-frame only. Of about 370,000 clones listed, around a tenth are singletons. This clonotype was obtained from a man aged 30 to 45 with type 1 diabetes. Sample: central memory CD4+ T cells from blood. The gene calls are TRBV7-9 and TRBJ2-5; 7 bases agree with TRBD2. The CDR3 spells CASSFSSGGGETQYF. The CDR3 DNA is TGTGCCAGCAGCTTTTCCTCGGGAGGCGGGGAGACCCAGTACTTC.